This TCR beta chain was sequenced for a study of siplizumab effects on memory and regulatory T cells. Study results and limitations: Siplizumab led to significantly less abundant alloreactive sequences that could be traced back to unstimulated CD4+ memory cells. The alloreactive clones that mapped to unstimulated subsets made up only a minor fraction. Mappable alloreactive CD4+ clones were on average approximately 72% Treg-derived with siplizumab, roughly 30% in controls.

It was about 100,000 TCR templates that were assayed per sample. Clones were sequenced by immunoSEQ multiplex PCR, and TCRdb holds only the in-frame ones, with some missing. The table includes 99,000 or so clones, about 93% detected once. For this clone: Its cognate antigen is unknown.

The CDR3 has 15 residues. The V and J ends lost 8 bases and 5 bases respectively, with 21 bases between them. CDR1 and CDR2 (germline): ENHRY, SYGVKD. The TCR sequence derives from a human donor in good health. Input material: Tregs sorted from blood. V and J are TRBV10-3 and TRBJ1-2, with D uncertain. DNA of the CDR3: TGTGCCATCGCTGTCGCGGGGAACTTTTCTTATGGCTACACCTTC. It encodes CAIAVAGNFSYGYTF.